This entry features one T cell receptor beta chain sequence. The antigen remains undetermined. This entry comes from a study of T cells in women clearing cervical HPV infection. Study summary: Control women cleared a single incident HPV16 infection within 12 months. Case blood was drawn when the lesion was first found; control blood after infection became undetectable.

The study, taken as a whole, reports: Combining TCR richness with V gene abundances gave approximately 0.8 AUC.

immunoSEQ multiplex PCR used an average of roughly 1,300 ng genomic DNA. TCRdb's copy holds only in-frame clones and misses some; the assay was immunoSEQ multiplex PCR. The table for this sample gives under 20,000 clones. The specimen was blood buffy coat. This receptor was identified in a woman between 18 and 70 years old with a cervical HPV16 infection that either progressed to CIN3+ or cleared (not recorded which).

The chain's CDR3 is CASRPTNRAHEQYF. CDR3 DNA, as far as it was read: TGTGCCAGCAGGCCAACTAACAGGGCCCACGAG. This chain connects TRBV11-2 to TRBJ2-7, with a weak D call TRBD1 (6 bases). The sequenced fragment ends 3 residues before the CDR3 boundary, so the rest is inferred from the germline J gene. The V end was cut by 6 bases, the J end by 5 bases, with 17 bases between. Per germline, CDR1 SGHAT and CDR2 FQNNGV. The CDR3 extends over 14 amino acids.